The T cell receptor (beta chain) described here comes from a study of blood T cell repertoires in COVID-19. About the research overall: T cells, B-cell-depleted T cells, or PBMCs provided the cDNA or gDNA that served as material.

Measured with immunoSEQ multiplex PCR; TCRdb has only the in-frame clones, and not every one. This table has roughly 25,000 clones, about 71% appearing once. In its sample, this clone was seen a few times. V trimming: 4 bases; J trimming: 7 bases; junction bases outside the gene matches: 3. This CDR3 has 14 amino acids. Germline loops: CDR1 LGHNA, CDR2 YNFKEQ. The sequencing input was peripheral blood. The chain has TRBV4-2 and TRBJ1-6; 8 bases fit TRBD1. The source of this sequence is a man between 60 and 75 years old with active or convalescent COVID-19. CDR3 loop: CASSPTGDNSPLHF. CDR3 nucleotide sequence: TGTGCCAGCAGCCCGACAGGGGACAATTCACCCCTCCACTTT.